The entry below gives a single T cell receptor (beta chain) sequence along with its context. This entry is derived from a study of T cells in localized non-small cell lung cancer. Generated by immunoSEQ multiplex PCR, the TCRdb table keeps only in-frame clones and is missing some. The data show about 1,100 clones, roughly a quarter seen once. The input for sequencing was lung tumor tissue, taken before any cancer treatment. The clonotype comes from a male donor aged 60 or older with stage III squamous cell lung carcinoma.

CDR3 protein: CAGHTSGNKEQFF. The CDR3 DNA sequence: TGTGCCGGCCATACTAGCGGGAATAAAGAGCAGTTCTTC. The chain is built from TRBV30 and TRBJ2-1, with 10 bases that match TRBD2. V lost 8 bases, J lost 10 bases, and 11 bases stayed unmatched. This CDR3 region has 13 residues. Germline V gene sequence: CDR1 GTSNPN, CDR2 SVGIG (reference sequence).